This TCR beta chain was sequenced for a study of CXCR3-negative and CXCR3-positive naive CD8 T cells. It was by 5' RACE with UMI labels that the TRB cDNA libraries were prepared. TCRdb reprocessed the 5' RACE reads and keeps a single row for each CDR3 protein, giving no DNA. This listing includes approximately 88,000 distinct CDR3 sequences. The CDR3 has 12 amino acids. Germline loops: CDR1 SGDLS, CDR2 YYNGEE. This sequence was found in a human donor in good health. Some clones in this sample may be carry-over from other donors' samples. Material: naive CXCR3- CD8+ T cells from blood. Subset meaning: CD45RO-CCR7+CD27+CD95- naive CD8+ T cells lacking CXCR3 (TNR3-). The chain carries TRBV9 and TRBJ2-3. CDR3 sequence: CASSDGTDTQYF. Together with reference TRBV9 and TRBJ2-3, the CDR3 gives the full variable domain: DSGVTQTPKHLITATGQRVTLRCSPRSGDLSVYWYQQSLDQGLQFLIQYYNGEERAKGNILERFSAQQFPDLHSELNLSSLELGDSALYFCASSDGTDTQYFGPGTRLTVL.